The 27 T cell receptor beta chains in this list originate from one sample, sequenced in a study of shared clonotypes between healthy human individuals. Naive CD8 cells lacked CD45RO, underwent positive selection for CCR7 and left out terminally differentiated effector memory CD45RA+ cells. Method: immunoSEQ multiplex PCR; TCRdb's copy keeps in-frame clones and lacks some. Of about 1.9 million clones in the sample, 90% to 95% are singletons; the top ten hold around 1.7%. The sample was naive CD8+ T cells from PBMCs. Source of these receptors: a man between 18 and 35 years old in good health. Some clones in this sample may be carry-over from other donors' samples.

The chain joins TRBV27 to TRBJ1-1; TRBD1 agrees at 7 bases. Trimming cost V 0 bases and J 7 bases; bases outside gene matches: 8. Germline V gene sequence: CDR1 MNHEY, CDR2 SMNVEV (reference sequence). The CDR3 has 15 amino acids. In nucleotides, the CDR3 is TGTGCCAGCAGTTTATCGGTGGAGGGGGCCGGTGAAGCTTTCTTT. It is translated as CASSLSVEGAGEAFF.

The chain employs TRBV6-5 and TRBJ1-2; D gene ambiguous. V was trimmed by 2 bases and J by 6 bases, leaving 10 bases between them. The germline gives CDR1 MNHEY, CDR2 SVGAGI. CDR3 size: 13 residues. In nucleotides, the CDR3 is TGTGCCAGCAGTTACGGGCGCTGGGATGGCTACACCTTC. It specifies CASSYGRWDGYTF.

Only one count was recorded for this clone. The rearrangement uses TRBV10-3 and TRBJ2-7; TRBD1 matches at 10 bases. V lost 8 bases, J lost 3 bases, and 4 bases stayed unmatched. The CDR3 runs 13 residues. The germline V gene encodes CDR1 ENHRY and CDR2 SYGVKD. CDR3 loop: CAIRGDRGYEQYF. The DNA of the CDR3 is TGTGCCATCCGTGGGGACAGGGGCTACGAGCAGTACTTC.

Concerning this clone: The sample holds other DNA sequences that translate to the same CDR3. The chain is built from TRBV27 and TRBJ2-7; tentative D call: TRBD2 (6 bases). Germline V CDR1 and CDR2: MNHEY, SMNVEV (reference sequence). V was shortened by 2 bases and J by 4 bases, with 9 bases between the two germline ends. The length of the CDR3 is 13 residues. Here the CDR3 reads CASSLGGSYEQYF. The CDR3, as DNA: TGTGCCAGCAGTTTAGGGGGGTCTTACGAGCAGTACTTC.

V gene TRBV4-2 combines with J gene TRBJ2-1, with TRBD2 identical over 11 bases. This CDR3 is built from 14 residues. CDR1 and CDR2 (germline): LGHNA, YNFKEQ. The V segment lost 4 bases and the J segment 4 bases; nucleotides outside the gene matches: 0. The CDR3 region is CASSRTSGYNEQFF. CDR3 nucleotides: TGTGCCAGCAGCCGGACTAGCGGGTACAATGAGCAGTTCTTC.

The CDR3 is CASSWDRLAEQYF. In DNA form, the CDR3 reads TGTGCCAGCAGCTGGGACAGGCTCGCCGAGCAGTACTTC. This chain links TRBV5-6 with TRBJ2-7; the match to TRBD1 covers 8 bases. Unmatched junction bases numbered 5, after V lost 3 bases and J lost 6 bases. Germline V gene data show CDR1 as SGHDT and CDR2 as YYEEEE. The CDR3 sequence is 13 residues long.

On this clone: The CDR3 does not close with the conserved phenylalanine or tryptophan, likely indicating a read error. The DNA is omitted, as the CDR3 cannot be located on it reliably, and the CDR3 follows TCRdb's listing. The CDR3: CASSLIGGARDS. The chain is built from TRBV28 and TRBJ1-6. Termini included, the CDR3 measures 12 amino acids. CDR1 is MDHEN, CDR2 SYDVKM, per germline.

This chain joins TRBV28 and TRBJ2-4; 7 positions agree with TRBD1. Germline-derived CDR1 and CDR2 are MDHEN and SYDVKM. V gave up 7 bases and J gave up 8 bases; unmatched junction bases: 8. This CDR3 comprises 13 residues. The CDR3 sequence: CASNRQGVDIQYF. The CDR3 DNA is TGTGCCAGCAACCGACAGGGAGTAGACATTCAGTACTTC.

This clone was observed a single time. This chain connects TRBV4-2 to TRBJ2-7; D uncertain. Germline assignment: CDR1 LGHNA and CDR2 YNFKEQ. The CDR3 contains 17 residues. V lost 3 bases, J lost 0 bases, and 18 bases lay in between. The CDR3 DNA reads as TGTGCCAGCAGCCAGGAAATTGGGTCCGCTCCCTCCTACGAGCAGTACTTC. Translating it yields CASSQEIGSAPSYEQYF.

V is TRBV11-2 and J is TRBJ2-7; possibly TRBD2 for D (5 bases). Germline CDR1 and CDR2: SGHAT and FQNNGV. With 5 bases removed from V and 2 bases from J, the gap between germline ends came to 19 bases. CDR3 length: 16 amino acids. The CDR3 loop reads CASSQTATGITYEQYF. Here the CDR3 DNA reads TGTGCCAGCAGCCAAACCGCGACGGGGATCACCTACGAGCAGTACTTC.

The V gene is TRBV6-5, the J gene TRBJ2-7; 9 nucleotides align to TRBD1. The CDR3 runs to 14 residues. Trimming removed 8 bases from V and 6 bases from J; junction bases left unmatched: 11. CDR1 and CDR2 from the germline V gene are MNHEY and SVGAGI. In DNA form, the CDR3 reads TGTGCCAGCCGCTCCCGGACAGGGGATCTCGAGCAGTACTTC. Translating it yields CASRSRTGDLEQYF.

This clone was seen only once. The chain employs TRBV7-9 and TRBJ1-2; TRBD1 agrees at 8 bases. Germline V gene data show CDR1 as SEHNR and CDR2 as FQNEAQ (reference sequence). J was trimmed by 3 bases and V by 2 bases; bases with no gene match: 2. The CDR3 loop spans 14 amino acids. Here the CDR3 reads CASSLQGADYGYTF. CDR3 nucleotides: TGTGCCAGCAGCTTACAGGGGGCTGACTATGGCTACACCTTC.

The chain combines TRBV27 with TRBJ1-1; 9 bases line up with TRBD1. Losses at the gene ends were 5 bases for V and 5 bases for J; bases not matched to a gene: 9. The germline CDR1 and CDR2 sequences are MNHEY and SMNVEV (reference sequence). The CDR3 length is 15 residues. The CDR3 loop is CASSPRGTGKTEAFF. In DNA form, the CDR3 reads TGTGCCAGCAGTCCTAGAGGGACAGGGAAAACTGAAGCTTTCTTT.

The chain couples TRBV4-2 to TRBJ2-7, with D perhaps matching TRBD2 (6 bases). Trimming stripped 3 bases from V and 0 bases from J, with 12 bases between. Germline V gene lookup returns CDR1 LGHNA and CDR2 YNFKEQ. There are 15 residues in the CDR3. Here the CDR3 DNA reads TGTGCCAGCAGCCAGACTAGTTATAGCTCCTACGAGCAGTACTTC. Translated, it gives CASSQTSYSSYEQYF.

CDR3: CASSIITGTEAFF. The CDR3 DNA is TGTGCCAGTAGTATAATCACCGGGACTGAAGCTTTCTTT. The rearrangement joins TRBV19 to TRBJ1-1; no definite D call. The CDR3 consists of 13 residues. Germline V gene lookup returns CDR1 LNHDA and CDR2 SQIVND (reference sequence). V shed 2 bases and J shed 5 bases, with 9 bases lying between them.

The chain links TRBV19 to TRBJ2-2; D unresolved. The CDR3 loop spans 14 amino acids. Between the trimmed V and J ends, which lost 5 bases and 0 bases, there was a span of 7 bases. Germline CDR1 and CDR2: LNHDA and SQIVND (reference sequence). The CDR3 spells CASSPRTNTGELFF. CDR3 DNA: TGTGCCAGTAGTCCTCGAACGAACACCGGGGAGCTGTTTTTT.

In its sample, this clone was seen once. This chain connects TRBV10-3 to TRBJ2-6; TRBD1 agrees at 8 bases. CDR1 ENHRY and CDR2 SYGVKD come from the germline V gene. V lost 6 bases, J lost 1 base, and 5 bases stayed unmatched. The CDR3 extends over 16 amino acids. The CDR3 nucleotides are TGTGCCATCAGGAGGGACAGGTCTTCTGGGGCCAACGTCCTGACTTTC. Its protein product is CAIRRDRSSGANVLTF.

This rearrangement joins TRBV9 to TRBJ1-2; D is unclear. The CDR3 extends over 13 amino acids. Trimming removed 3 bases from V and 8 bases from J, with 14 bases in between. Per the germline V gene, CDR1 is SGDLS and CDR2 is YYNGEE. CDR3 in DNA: TGTGCCAGCAGCGCACCTGGCCCCGCGGGCTACACCTTC. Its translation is CASSAPGPAGYTF.

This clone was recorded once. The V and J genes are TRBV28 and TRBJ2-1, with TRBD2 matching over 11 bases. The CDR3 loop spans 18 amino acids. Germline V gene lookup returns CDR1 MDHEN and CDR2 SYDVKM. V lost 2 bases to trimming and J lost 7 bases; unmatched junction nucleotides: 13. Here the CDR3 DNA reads TGTGCCAGCAGTTTACAAGCCCTGACTAGCGGGGTCAGGAATGAGCAGTTCTTC. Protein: CASSLQALTSGVRNEQFF.

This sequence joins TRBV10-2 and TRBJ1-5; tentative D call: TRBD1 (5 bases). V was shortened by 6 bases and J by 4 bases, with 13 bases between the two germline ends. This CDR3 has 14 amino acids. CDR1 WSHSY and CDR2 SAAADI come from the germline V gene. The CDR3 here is CASSPRVGNQPQHF. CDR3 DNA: TGCGCCAGCAGCCCCAGGGTTGGGAATCAGCCCCAGCATTTT.

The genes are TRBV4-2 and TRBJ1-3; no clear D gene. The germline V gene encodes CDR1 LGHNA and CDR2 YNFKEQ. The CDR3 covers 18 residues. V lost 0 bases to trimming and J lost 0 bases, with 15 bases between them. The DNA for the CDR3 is TGTGCCAGCAGCCAAGATGAAATACTTCGGGGCTCTGGAAACACCATATATTTT. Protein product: CASSQDEILRGSGNTIYF.

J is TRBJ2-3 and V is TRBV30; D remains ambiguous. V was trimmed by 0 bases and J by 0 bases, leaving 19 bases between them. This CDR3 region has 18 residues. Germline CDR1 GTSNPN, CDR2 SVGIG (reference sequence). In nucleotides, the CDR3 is TGTGCCTGGAGTGTAAGGACCCGGTCACCTACTAGCACAGATACGCAGTATTTT. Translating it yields CAWSVRTRSPTSTDTQYF.

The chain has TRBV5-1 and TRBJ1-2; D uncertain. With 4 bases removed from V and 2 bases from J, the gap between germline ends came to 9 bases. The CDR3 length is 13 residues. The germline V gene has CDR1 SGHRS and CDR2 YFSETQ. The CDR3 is CASSPSENYGYTF. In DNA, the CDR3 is TGCGCCAGCAGCCCCTCAGAGAACTATGGCTACACCTTC.

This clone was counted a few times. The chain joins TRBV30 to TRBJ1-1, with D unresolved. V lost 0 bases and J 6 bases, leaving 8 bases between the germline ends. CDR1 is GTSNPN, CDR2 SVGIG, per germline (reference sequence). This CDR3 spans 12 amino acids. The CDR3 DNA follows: TGTGCCTGGAGTGTGAGGATCCCTGAAGCTTTCTTT. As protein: CAWSVRIPEAFF.

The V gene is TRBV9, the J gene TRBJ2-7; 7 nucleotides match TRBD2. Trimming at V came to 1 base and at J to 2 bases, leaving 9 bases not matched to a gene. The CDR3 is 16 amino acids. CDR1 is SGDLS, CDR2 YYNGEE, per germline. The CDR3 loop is CASSVSSTSATYEQYF. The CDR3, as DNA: TGTGCCAGCAGCGTAAGTTCCACTAGCGCTACCTACGAGCAGTACTTC.

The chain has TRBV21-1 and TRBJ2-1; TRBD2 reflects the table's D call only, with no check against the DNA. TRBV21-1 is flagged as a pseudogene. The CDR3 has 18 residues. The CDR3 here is CASSLPGLAGVLYNEQFF. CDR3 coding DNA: TGTGCCAGCAGCCTCCCGGGACTAGCGGGGGTATTATACAATGAGCAGTTCTTC.

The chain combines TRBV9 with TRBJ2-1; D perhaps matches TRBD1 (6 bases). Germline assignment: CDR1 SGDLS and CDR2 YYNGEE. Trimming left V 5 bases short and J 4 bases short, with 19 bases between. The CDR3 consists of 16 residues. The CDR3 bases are TGTGCCAGCAGACCCCCTGAGCAGGGGATTTACAATGAGCAGTTCTTC. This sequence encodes CASRPPEQGIYNEQFF.